This TCR beta chain was captured by sequencing in a study of shared clonotypes between healthy human individuals. Study-wide findings and caveats: At large depth, rarefaction still showed sorted-subset sequencing to be incomplete. Generally, estimated richness proved larger in naive subsets than it did in memory subsets.

This CDR3 has 17 amino acids. Germline V gives CDR1 SEHNR, CDR2 FQNEAQ (reference sequence). V lost 1 base and J lost 6, with 22 bases in between. Repertoires were generated with immunoSEQ multiplex PCR, while TCRdb's copy carries only in-frame clones and drops some. The sample gives roughly 300,000 clones, around four fifths of which show up once; about 9.4% is in the top ten. Negatively enriched CD4+ T cells were divided by CD45RA into naive and memory. The table lists this clone with a count of one. The antigen is not known. Sequencing input: memory CD4+ T cells sorted from blood. The subset was: CD45RA-negative fraction. The sequence derives from a man in his thirties or forties in good health. V gene TRBV7-9 combines with J gene TRBJ2-7; D remains unclear. As DNA, the CDR3 is TGTGCCAGCAGCTTAGGCCGAGTTTTCGAGGTGAGTCGCGAGCAGTACTTC. This codes for CASSLGRVFEVSREQYF. The whole variable domain, remainder taken from reference TRBV7-9 and TRBJ2-7, is DTGVSQNPRHKITKRGQNVTFRCDPISEHNRLYWYRQTLGQGPEFLTYFQNEAQLEKSRLLSDRFSAERPKGSFSTLEIQRTEQGDSAMYLCASSLGRVFEVSREQYFGPGTRLTVT.